This note documents a single TCR beta chain sequence. The protocol was immunoSEQ multiplex PCR, while the TCRdb copy is restricted to in-frame clones and leaves out a portion. The table records about 380,000 clones, more than 85% of them present only once. The data were obtained in a study of shared T cell receptors in the human thymus. CDR3 length: 11 amino acids. V dropped 7 bases and J dropped 6 bases, with 10 bases sitting between them. Looked up from germline, CDR1 is WSHSY and CDR2 is SAAADI. The sequenced sample consisted of thymocytes. The chain recombines TRBV10-2 with TRBJ2-7; D ambiguous. The sequence derives from a human donor. The CDR3 bases are TGCGCCAGCAACGACCGGAGCGAGCAGTACTTC. Translated: CASNDRSEQYF.